Listed below are T cell receptor beta chains from one sample, sequenced in a study of T cell repertoires in cytomegalovirus infection. Via MiXCR, TCRdb re-called the reads, giving one row per CDR3 protein. The table shows around 170,000 distinct CDR3 sequences, with under 15% occurring only once. Sequenced: PBMCs. Receptors originate from a human donor in good health (CMV status not recorded). Some clones in this sample may be carry-over from other donors' samples. Each CDR3 is given without its conserved first and last residue. Only some rows state a clone size, as once, few, many or a class for expanded clones.

j_call clone_size v_call cdr3_aa
TRBJ2-1 many TRBV7-2 ASSFRDREENEQF
TRBJ2-1 few TRBV20-1 SARFPTGVNEQF
TRBJ1-5 many TRBV12-3/TRBV12-4 ASRKGQRNQPQH
TRBJ2-7 - TRBV4-1 ASSPDRDVVSYEQY
TRBJ1-1 many TRBV7-2 ASSLQGIGIFREGTEAF
TRBJ1-5 - TRBV20-1 SAREWASASNQPQH
TRBJ1-4 many TRBV20-1 SARDGRLNEKLF
TRBJ2-5 many TRBV7-3 ASSLSGLETQY
TRBJ2-3 once TRBV5-1 ASSPGQDPDTQY
TRBJ1-1 many TRBV6-5 ASSYDAGAGEAF
TRBJ1-1 - TRBV6-2/TRBV6-3 ASSYGGTEAF
TRBJ2-7 - TRBV10-3 AISETSGSYEQY
TRBJ2-7 - TRBV20-1 SARSGSNYEQY
TRBJ2-3 few TRBV7-9 ASSPRDSNTQY
TRBJ2-7 few TRBV20-1 SARETSYEQY
TRBJ1-1 few TRBV25-1 ASSDQDTRPEAF
TRBJ2-7 - TRBV5-1 ASSLEGGLYEQY
TRBJ2-7 few TRBV9 ASSVDGRGGYEQY
TRBJ2-5 - TRBV28 ASSLYGSLVETQY
TRBJ2-5 few TRBV5-1 ASSSKGSQETQY
TRBJ1-1 few TRBV29-1 SARTGWRTEAF
TRBJ2-7 - TRBV20-1 SAKGDESSNEQY
TRBJ2-1 many TRBV12-5 ASGSSGTGVTNEQF
TRBJ2-7 - TRBV9 ASSVGAGGMLVEQY
TRBJ1-2 few TRBV28 ASSIPGQGALSYGYT
TRBJ2-5 - TRBV6-2/TRBV6-3 ASNRNQETQY
TRBJ2-2 many TRBV7-9 ASSLERTTNKLF
TRBJ2-5 many TRBV6-5 ASSYFSTSETQETQY
TRBJ1-2 - TRBV5-6 ASSVSGTGGFGYT
TRBJ2-7 - TRBV3-1 ASSQGTLPWEQY
TRBJ1-2 few TRBV6-2/TRBV6-3 ASSPSVGANYGYT